The text below deals with one TCR beta chain. Its antigen is unidentified. This entry is derived from a study of cytomegalovirus exposure and HLA in healthy donors. Whole-study findings and limits: Accurate predictions that matched the HLA-A and HLA-B alleles of most subjects were reportedly made from TCR beta sequences. In vitro confirmation showed three CMV-associated chains to be CMV antigen specific.

This PCR relied on a set of 60 Vbeta primers and 13 Jbeta primers. Here immunoSEQ multiplex PCR was the method, and the copy in TCRdb shows in-frame clones only, minus some. The data hold under 140,000 clones, with over 60% observed a single time. Sequences were obtained from PBMCs. The clonotype comes from an older woman in good health and CMV-seropositive.

The CDR3 bases are TGTGCCAGCAGCCCCAACAGGAGGGACCTGAACACCGGGGAGCTGTTTTTT. Amino acids: CASSPNRRDLNTGELFF. This chain links TRBV11-3 with TRBJ2-2; maybe TRBD2 (6 bases). Trimming shortened V by 5 bases and J by 1 base, and 17 bases separated the two germline ends. The CDR3 covers 17 residues. Germline V lookup: CDR1 SGHNT, CDR2 YENEEA.